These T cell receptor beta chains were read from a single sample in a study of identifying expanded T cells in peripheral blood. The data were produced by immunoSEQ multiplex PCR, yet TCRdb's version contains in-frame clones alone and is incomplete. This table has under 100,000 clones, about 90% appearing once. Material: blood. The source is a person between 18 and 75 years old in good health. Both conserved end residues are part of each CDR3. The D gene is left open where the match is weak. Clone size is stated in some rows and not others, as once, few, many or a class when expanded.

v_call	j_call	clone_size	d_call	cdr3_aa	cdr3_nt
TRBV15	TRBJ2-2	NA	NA	CATSRDVGRTGELFF	TGTGCCACCAGCAGAGATGTCGGGAGAACCGGGGAGCTGTTTTTT
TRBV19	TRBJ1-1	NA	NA	CASSTPSAGITEAFF	TGTGCCAGTAGTACCCCCTCGGCAGGGATCACTGAAGCTTTCTTT
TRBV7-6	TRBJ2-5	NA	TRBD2	CASSLVAGGPLNQYF	TGTGCCAGCAGCCTGGTAGCGGGAGGCCCCCTAAACCAGTACTTC
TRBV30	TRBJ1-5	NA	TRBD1	CAWSQGGGNQPQHF	TGTGCCTGGAGTCAGGGGGGGGGCAATCAGCCCCAGCATTTT
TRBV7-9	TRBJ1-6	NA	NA	CASSLAYGRLYSYNSPLHF	TGTGCCAGCAGCTTAGCATACGGTCGGCTCTACTCCTATAATTCACCCCTCCACTTT
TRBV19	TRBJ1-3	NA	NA	CASSMGLARNTIYF	TGTGCCAGTAGTATGGGACTGGCCCGGAACACCATATATTTT
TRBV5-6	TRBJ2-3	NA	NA	CASSLGGEDTQYF	TGTGCCAGCAGCTTGGGAGGGGAAGATACGCAGTATTTT
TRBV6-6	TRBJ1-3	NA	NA	CASSWEQTSGNTIYF	TGTGCCAGCAGTTGGGAACAGACCTCTGGAAACACCATATATTTT
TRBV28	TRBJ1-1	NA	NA	CASSPIGSSNTEAFF	TGTGCCAGCAGTCCTATAGGATCATCTAACACTGAAGCTTTCTTT
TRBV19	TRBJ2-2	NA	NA	CASTGGLGELFF	TGTGCCAGTACCGGGGGACTTGGCGAGCTGTTTTTT
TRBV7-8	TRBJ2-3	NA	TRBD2	CASSWGTGLAGGPYTDTQYF	TGTGCCAGCAGCTGGGGCACGGGACTAGCGGGAGGGCCTTACACAGATACGCAGTATTTT
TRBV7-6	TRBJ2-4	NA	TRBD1	CASSLGGQGNIQYF	TGTGCCAGCAGCTTAGGTGGACAGGGAAACATTCAGTACTTC
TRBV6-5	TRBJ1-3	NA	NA	CASSYDTFSGNTIYF	TGTGCCAGCAGTTACGACACCTTCTCTGGAAACACCATATATTTT
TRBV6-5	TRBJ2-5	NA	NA	CASSYTDGRETQYF	TGTGCCAGCAGTTACACGGACGGCAGGGAGACCCAGTACTTC
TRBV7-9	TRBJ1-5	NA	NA	CASSLGNQPQHF	TGTGCCAGCAGCTTGGGGAATCAGCCCCAGCATTTT
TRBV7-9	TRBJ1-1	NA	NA	CASSRQLTEAFF	TGTGCCAGCAGCCGACAGCTCACTGAAGCTTTCTTT
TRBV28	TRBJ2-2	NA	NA	CASSPIPVGARTGELFF	TGTGCCAGCAGTCCGATTCCCGTGGGGGCGCGAACCGGGGAGCTGTTTTTT
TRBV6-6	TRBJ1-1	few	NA	CASSTDEFKAFF	TGTGCCAGCAGTACGGACGAGTTTAAAGCTTTCTTT
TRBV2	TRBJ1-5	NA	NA	CASSEEGTSNQPQHF	TGTGCCAGCAGTGAAGAGGGCACTAGCAATCAGCCCCAGCATTTT
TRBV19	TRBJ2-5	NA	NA	CASSTGATQETQYF	TGTGCCAGTAGTACAGGGGCAACCCAAGAGACCCAGTACTTC
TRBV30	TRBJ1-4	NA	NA	CAWSSSGRVTNEKLFF	TGTGCCTGGAGTAGTAGCGGCAGGGTCACTAATGAAAAACTGTTTTTT
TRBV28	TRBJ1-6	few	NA	CASRGGTHNSPLHF	TGTGCCAGCAGGGGAGGCACCCATAATTCACCCCTCCACTTT
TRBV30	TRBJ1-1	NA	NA	CAWSQTISTEAFF	TGTGCCTGGAGTCAAACCATAAGCACTGAAGCTTTCTTT
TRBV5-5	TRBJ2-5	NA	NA	CASSPGRYQETQYF	TGTGCCAGCAGTCCTGGACGGTACCAAGAGACCCAGTACTTC
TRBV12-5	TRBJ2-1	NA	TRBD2	CASGLVLLAGGPLNEQFF	TGTGCTAGTGGTTTGGTACTTCTAGCGGGAGGGCCATTGAATGAGCAGTTCTTC
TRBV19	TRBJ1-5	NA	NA	CATLSRGLSNQPQHF	TGTGCCACCCTTTCCCGGGGCCTGAGCAATCAGCCCCAGCATTTT